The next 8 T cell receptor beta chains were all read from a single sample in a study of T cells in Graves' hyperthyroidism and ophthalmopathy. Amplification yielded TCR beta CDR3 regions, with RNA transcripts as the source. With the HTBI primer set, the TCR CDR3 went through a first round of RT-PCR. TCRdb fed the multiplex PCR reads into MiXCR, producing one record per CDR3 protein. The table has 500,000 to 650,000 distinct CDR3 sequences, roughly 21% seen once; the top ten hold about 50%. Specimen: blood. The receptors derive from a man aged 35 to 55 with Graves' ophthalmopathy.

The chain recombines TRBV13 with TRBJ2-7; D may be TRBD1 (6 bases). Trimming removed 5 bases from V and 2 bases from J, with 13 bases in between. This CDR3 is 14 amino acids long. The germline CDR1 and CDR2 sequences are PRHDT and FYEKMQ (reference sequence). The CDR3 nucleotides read TGTGCCAGCAGCGTTAGCTGGGACACCTACGAGCAGTACTTC. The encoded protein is CASSVSWDTYEQYF. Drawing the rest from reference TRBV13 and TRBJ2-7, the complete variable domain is AAGVIQSPRHLIKEKRETATLKCYPIPRHDTVYWYQQGPGQDPQFLISFYEKMQSDKGSIPDRFSAQQFSDYHSELNMSSLELGDSALYFCASSVSWDTYEQYFGPGTRLTVT.

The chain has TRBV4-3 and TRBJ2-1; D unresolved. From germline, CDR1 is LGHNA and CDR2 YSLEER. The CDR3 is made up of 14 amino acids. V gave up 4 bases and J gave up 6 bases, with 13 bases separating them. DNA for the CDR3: TGCGCCAGCAGCCCACGAGCTCTCGGCAATGAGCAGTTCTTC. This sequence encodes CASSPRALGNEQFF.

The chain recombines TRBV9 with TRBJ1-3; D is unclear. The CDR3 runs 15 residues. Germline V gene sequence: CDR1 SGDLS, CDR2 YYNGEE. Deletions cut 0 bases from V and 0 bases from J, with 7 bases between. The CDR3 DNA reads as TGTGCCAGCAGCGTAGACGGCAGCTCTGGAAACACCATATATTTT. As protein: CASSVDGSSGNTIYF. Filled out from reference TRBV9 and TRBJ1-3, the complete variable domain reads DSGVTQTPKHLITATGQRVTLRCSPRSGDLSVYWYQQSLDQGLQFLIQYYNGEERAKGNILERFSAQQFPDLHSELNLSSLELGDSALYFCASSVDGSSGNTIYFGEGSWLTVV.

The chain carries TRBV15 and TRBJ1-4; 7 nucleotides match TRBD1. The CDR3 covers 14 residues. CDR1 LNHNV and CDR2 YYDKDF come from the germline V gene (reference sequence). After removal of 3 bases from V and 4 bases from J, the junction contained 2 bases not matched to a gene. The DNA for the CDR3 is TGTGCCACCAGCAGGGGACAGCTTAATGAAAAACTGTTTTTT. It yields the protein CATSRGQLNEKLFF. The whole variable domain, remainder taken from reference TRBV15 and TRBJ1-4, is DAMVIQNPRYQVTQFGKPVTLSCSQTLNHNVMYWYQQKSSQAPKLLFHYYDKDFNNEADTPDNFQSRRPNTSFCFLDIRSPGLGDTAMYLCATSRGQLNEKLFFGSGTQLSVL.

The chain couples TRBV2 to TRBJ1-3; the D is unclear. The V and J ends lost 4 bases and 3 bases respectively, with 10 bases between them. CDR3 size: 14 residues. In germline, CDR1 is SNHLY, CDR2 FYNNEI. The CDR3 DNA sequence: TGTGCCAGCAGTGGGGCCAGTAGTGGAAACACCATATATTTT. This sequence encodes CASSGASSGNTIYF.

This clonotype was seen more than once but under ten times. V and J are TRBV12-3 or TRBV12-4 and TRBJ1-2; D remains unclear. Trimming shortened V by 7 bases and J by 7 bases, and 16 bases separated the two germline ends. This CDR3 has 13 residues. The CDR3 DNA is TGTGCCAGCACCCACCGTAGACGGGGTGGCTACACCTTC. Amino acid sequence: CASTHRRRGGYTF.

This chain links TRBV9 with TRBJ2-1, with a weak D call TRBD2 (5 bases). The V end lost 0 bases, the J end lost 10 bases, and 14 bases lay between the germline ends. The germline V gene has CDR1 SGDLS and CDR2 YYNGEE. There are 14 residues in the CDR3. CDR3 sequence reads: CASSVEASLREQFF. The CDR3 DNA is TGTGCCAGCAGCGTAGAAGCTAGCCTCAGGGAGCAGTTCTTC. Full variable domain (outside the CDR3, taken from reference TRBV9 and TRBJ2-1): DSGVTQTPKHLITATGQRVTLRCSPRSGDLSVYWYQQSLDQGLQFLIQYYNGEERAKGNILERFSAQQFPDLHSELNLSSLELGDSALYFCASSVEASLREQFFGPGTRLTVL.

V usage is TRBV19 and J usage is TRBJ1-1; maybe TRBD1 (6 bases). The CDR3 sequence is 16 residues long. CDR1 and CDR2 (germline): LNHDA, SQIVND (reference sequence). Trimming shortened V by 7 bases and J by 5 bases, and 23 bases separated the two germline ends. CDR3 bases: TGTGCCAGTACCTTACAGGGTGTCAGAACCTCAACTGAAGCTTTCTTT. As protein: CASTLQGVRTSTEAFF.